A selection of T cell receptor beta chains follows, all from one sample in a study of identical twins. TCRdb reprocessed the 5' RACE reads via MiXCR and lists one record per CDR3 protein. The sample shows some 630,000 distinct CDR3 sequences, around 7.5% of them seen only once. This sample also belongs to another study, concerning yellow fever vaccine responses in identical twins.

The sample was PBMCs. The source is a woman aged 18-29 years in good health. CDR3s include the opening cysteine and the closing phenylalanine or tryptophan. Each record gives: clone size, D gene, J gene, V gene, CDR3 protein, CDR3 DNA. D genes are given only for firm matches. Where a row states a size, it is once, few, many or the class of an expanded clone; other rows omit it.

clone_size: few; d_call: TRBD2; j_call: TRBJ2-3; v_call: TRBV5-1; cdr3_aa: CASRDRSGRPADTQYF; cdr3_nt: TGCGCCAGCAGGGACCGTAGCGGGAGACCCGCAGATACGCAGTATTTT
clone_size: many; d_call: TRBD2; j_call: TRBJ2-1; v_call: TRBV24-1; cdr3_aa: CATSDNSGGFAIEQFF; cdr3_nt: TGTGCCACCAGTGATAATAGCGGGGGGTTTGCTATTGAGCAGTTCTTC
clone_size: many; d_call: TRBD2; j_call: TRBJ2-5; v_call: TRBV20-1; cdr3_aa: CSASLARGGRETQYF; cdr3_nt: TGCAGTGCTAGTCTAGCGCGGGGGGGTCGAGAGACCCAGTACTTC
clone_size: -; d_call: TRBD1; j_call: TRBJ2-5; v_call: TRBV6-1; cdr3_aa: CASSAAGGRSETQYF; cdr3_nt: TGTGCCAGCAGCGCCGCAGGGGGCAGGTCAGAGACCCAGTACTTC
clone_size: many; d_call: -; j_call: TRBJ2-1; v_call: TRBV9; cdr3_aa: CASSRRQDSYNEQFF; cdr3_nt: TGTGCCAGCAGCCGTAGACAGGACTCCTACAATGAGCAGTTCTTC
clone_size: -; d_call: -; j_call: TRBJ2-4; v_call: TRBV18; cdr3_aa: CASSPGLSWGQNIQYF; cdr3_nt: TGTGCCAGCTCACCAGGTCTGTCGTGGGGACAAAACATTCAGTACTTC
clone_size: -; d_call: TRBD1; j_call: TRBJ1-3; v_call: TRBV6-6; cdr3_aa: CASSMDRQAGNTIYF; cdr3_nt: TGTGCCAGCAGTATGGACAGGCAGGCTGGAAACACCATATATTTT
clone_size: few; d_call: -; j_call: TRBJ2-1; v_call: TRBV7-9; cdr3_aa: CASSSLDGHNEQFF; cdr3_nt: TGTGCCAGCAGCTCACTAGACGGCCACAATGAGCAGTTCTTC
clone_size: many; d_call: TRBD1; j_call: TRBJ1-6; v_call: TRBV4-1; cdr3_aa: CASSPGQTNSPLHF; cdr3_nt: TGCGCCAGCAGCCCGGGACAGACCAATTCACCCCTCCACTTT
clone_size: few; d_call: TRBD1; j_call: TRBJ2-1; v_call: TRBV25-1; cdr3_aa: CASSDHRGIYNEQFF; cdr3_nt: TGTGCCAGCAGTGATCACAGGGGGATCTACAATGAGCAGTTCTTC
clone_size: -; d_call: TRBD1; j_call: TRBJ2-7; v_call: TRBV27; cdr3_aa: CASMDRDEQYF; cdr3_nt: TGTGCCAGCATGGACAGGGACGAGCAGTACTTC
clone_size: few; d_call: -; j_call: TRBJ2-2; v_call: TRBV4-1; cdr3_aa: CASRRTEWENTGELFF; cdr3_nt: TGCGCCAGCAGAAGGACCGAATGGGAGAACACCGGGGAGCTGTTTTTT
clone_size: many; d_call: -; j_call: TRBJ1-1; v_call: TRBV7-3; cdr3_aa: CASSLGWGRENTEAFF; cdr3_nt: TGTGCCAGCAGCTTGGGTTGGGGCAGAGAGAACACTGAAGCTTTCTTT
clone_size: few; d_call: TRBD1; j_call: TRBJ1-2; v_call: TRBV9; cdr3_aa: CASSAQTGFGYTF; cdr3_nt: TGTGCCAGCAGCGCCCAGACAGGGTTTGGCTACACCTTC
clone_size: few; d_call: -; j_call: TRBJ2-1; v_call: TRBV29-1; cdr3_aa: CSVEAQSPSYNEQFF; cdr3_nt: TGCAGCGTTGAAGCCCAGAGTCCCTCCTACAATGAGCAGTTCTTC